The clone carrying this T cell receptor (beta chain) was picked up a small number of times. The antigen remains undetermined. The data were obtained in a study of T-cell memory formation after mild COVID-19. At the level of the study: Clusters of TCRs were largely donor specific. General study points: Day 15 to 85 contracting clones showed balanced CD4/CD8; later expanders leaned CD4+. Proof of SARS-CoV-2 specificity was absent for the second-wave clones that crested on day 37.

V dropped 3 bases and J dropped 14 bases, with 17 bases sitting between them. The CDR3 consists of 14 residues. CDR1 and CDR2 (germline): MNHEY, SVGAGI. TCRdb re-called the 5' RACE reads through MiXCR, storing one row per CDR3 protein. The repertoire holds 340,000 or so distinct CDR3 sequences, with 13% as singletons. The chain carries TRBV6-5 and TRBJ1-6, with D tentatively TRBD1 (6 bases). The specimen sequenced was PBMCs or a T cell subset sorted from them (not recorded which). This clonotype was sampled from a man younger than 30 who had mild COVID-19 (a few samples of this study predate the infection). Cell type and time point are not known. CDR3 bases: TGTGCCAGCAGTTATAACGGGCAGGGGCCCTCCCTCCACTTT. It codes for CASSYNGQGPSLHF.